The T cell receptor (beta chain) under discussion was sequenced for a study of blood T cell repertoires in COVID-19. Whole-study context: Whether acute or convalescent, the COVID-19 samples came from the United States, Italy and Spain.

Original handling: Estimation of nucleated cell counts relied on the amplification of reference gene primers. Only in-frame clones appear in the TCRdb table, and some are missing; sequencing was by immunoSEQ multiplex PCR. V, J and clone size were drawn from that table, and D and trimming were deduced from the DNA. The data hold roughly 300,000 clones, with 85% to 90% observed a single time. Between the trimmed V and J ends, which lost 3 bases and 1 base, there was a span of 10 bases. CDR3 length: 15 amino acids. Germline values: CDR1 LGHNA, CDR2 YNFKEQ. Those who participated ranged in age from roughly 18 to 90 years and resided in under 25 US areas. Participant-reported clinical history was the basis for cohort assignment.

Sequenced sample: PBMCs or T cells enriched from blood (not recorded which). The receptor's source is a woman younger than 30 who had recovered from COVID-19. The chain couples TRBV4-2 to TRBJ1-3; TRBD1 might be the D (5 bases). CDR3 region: CASSQGPESGNTIYF. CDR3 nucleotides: TGTGCCAGCAGCCAGGGGCCCGAATCTGGAAACACCATATATTTT.